This TCR beta chain was identified during a study of response to subunit inactivated influenza vaccine. From the RT-PCR reads, TCRdb called clonotypes with MiXCR, one entry per CDR3 protein. The data hold 430,000 or so distinct CDR3 sequences, with over 9.5% observed a single time. The study's findings and limits: The study's authors posited that every seasonal influenza vaccination enlists few new T cells.

This clonotype occurred a few times. Its antigen is as yet unknown. J was trimmed by 8 bases and V by 5 bases; bases with no gene match: 12. Looked up from germline, CDR1 is MDHEN and CDR2 is SYDVKM. The CDR3 loop spans 15 amino acids. This TCR came from a middle-aged man who received an inactivated influenza vaccine. The chain has TRBV28 and TRBJ1-2; 9 bases agree with TRBD1. The sequencing used PBMCs from blood, collected around seven weeks after vaccination. For the CDR3, the DNA is TGTGCCAGCAGTCCACCCCCGACAGGGGGAGGCGGCTACACCTTC. It translates to CASSPPPTGGGGYTF.